The text below deals with one T cell receptor (beta chain). Vbeta (60) and Jbeta (13) primers were used in the PCR. The protocol was immunoSEQ multiplex PCR, while the TCRdb copy is restricted to in-frame clones and leaves out a portion. The sample comprises around 150,000 clones, 80% to 90% of which are singletons, and about a tenth rests with the top ten. The CDR3 is 16 residues long. Germline CDR1 is SNHLY and CDR2 is FYNNEI. Unmatched junction bases numbered 12, after V lost 8 bases and J lost 1 base. The data were obtained in a study of cytomegalovirus exposure and HLA in healthy donors. About the study: Earlier results showed roughly 110 million unique TCR beta sequences derived from some 180 million T cells.

V is TRBV2 and J is TRBJ1-1; 8 nucleotides agree with TRBD1. The sequencing input was PBMCs. This TCR came from a man between 18 and 35 years old in good health and CMV-seropositive. The CDR3 loop is CASPLRQGWGNTEAFF. CDR3 in DNA: TGTGCCAGCCCCTTAAGACAGGGGTGGGGGAACACTGAAGCTTTCTTT.